This T cell receptor (beta chain) was observed in a study of cytomegalovirus exposure and HLA in healthy donors. Study background: Most genotyped donors, about 81% of about 430, had Caucasian-associated genetic ancestry.

Vbeta (60) and Jbeta (13) primers were used in the PCR. Repertoires were generated with immunoSEQ multiplex PCR, while TCRdb's copy carries only in-frame clones and drops some. The table shows 100,000 to 150,000 clones, with approximately 82% occurring only once. In germline, CDR1 is PRHDT, CDR2 FYEKMQ (reference sequence). With 5 bases clipped from V and 2 bases from J, the junction kept 3 bases outside the gene matches. This CDR3 spans 13 amino acids. On this clone: Its antigen is not known.

Study observations and caveats: TCR beta chains numbering under 200 were designated cytomegalovirus-associated.

The chain is built from TRBV13 and TRBJ2-7, with TRBD2 matching 7 bases. This clonotype originated in a man aged 18 to 29 in good health and CMV-seropositive. The sample was PBMCs. Written as DNA, the CDR3 is TGTGCCAGCAGCACGGGGGGAACCTACGAGCAGTACTTC. The encoded protein is CASSTGGTYEQYF.